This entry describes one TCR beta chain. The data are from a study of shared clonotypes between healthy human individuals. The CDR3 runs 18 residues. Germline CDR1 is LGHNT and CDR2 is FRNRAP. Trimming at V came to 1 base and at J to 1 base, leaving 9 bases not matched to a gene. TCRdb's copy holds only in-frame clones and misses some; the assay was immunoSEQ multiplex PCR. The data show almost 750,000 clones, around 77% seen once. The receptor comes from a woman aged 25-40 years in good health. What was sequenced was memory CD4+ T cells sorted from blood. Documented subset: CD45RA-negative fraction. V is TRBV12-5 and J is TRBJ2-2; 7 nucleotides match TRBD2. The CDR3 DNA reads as TGTGCTAGTGGTTTGGCGGTGAGTCTAGCGGAGAACACCGGGGAGCTGTTTTTT. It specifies CASGLAVSLAENTGELFF.